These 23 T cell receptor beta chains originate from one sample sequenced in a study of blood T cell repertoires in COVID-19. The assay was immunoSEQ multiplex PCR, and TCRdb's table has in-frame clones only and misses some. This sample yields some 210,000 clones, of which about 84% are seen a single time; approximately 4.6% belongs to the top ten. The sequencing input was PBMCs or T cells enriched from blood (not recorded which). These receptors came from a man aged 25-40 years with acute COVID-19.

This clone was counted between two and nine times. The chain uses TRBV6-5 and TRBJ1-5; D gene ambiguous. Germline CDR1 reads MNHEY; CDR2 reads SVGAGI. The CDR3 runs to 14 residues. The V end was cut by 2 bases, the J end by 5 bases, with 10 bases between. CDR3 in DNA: TGTGCCAGCAGTTACGCGGGGATTCATCAGCCCCAGCATTTT. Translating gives CASSYAGIHQPQHF.

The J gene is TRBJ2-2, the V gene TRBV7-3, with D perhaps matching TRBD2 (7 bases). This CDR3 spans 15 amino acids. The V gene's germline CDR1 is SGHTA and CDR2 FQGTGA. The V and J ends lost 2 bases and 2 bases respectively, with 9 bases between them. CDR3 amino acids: CASSLAGANTGELFF. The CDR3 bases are TGTGCCAGCAGCTTAGCGGGGGCCAACACCGGGGAGCTGTTTTTT.

In DNA form, the CDR3 reads TGTGCCAGTAGTACCGGCGGTATCCCGGCCCAGCATTTT. Amino acids: CASSTGGIPAQHF. The rearrangement joins TRBV19 to TRBJ1-5; D gene unclear. CDR3 length: 13 residues. Trimming left V 4 bases short and J 11 bases short, with 15 bases between. Germline values: CDR1 LNHDA, CDR2 SQIVND (reference sequence).

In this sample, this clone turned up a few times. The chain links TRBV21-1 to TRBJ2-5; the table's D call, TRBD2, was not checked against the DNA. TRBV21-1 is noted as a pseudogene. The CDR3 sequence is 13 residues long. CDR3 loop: CASSPGGAETQYF. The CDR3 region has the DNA TGTGCCAGCAGCCCCGGGGGAGCAGAGACCCAGTACTTC.

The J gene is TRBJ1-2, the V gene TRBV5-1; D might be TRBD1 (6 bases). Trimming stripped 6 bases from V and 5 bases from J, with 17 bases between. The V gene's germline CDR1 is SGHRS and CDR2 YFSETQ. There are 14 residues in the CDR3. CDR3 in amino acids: CASTAQGLGYGYTF. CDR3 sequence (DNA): TGCGCCAGCACCGCACAGGGTCTAGGGTATGGCTACACCTTC. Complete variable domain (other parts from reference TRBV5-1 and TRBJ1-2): KAGVTQTPRYLIKTRGQQVTLSCSPISGHRSVSWYQQTPGQGLQFLFEYFSETQRNKGNFPGRFSGRQFSNSRSEMNVSTLELGDSALYLCASTAQGLGYGYTFGSGTRLTVV.

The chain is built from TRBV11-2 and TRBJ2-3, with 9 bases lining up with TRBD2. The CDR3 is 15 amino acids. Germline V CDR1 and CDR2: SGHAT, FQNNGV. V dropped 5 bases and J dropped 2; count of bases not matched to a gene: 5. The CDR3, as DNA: TGTGCCAGCAGCCCATGGACTAGCGCCACAGATACGCAGTATTTT. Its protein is CASSPWTSATDTQYF.

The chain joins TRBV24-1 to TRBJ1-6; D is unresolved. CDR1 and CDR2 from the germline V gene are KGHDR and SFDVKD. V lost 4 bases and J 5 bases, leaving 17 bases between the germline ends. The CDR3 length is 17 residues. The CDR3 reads CATSDPGARFDNSPLHF. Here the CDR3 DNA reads TGTGCCACCAGTGACCCGGGTGCCAGATTTGATAATTCACCCCTCCACTTT.

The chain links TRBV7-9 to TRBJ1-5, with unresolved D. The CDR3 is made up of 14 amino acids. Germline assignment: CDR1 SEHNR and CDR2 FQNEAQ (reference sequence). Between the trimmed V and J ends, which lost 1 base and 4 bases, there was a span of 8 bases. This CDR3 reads CASSLGLENQPQHF. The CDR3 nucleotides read TGTGCCAGCAGCTTAGGACTAGAGAATCAGCCCCAGCATTTT. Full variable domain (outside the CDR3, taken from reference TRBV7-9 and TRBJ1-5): DTGVSQNPRHKITKRGQNVTFRCDPISEHNRLYWYRQTLGQGPEFLTYFQNEAQLEKSRLLSDRFSAERPKGSFSTLEIQRTEQGDSAMYLCASSLGLENQPQHFGDGTRLSIL.

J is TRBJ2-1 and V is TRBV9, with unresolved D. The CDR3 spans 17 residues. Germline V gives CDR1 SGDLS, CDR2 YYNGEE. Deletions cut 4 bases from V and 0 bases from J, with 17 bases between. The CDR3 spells CASSPPLSASSYNEQFF. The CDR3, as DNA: TGTGCCAGCAGCCCGCCCCTTTCCGCGAGCTCCTACAATGAGCAGTTCTTC.

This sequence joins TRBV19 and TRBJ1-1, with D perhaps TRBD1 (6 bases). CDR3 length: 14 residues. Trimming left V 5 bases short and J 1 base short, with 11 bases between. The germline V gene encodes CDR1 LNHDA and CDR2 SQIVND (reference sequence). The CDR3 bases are TGTGCCAGTAGTCCCCAGGACAGGAACACTGAAGCTTTCTTT. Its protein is CASSPQDRNTEAFF.

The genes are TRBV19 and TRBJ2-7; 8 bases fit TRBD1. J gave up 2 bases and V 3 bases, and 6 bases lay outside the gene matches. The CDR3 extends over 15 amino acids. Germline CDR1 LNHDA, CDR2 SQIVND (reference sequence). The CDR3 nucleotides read TGTGCCAGTAGTATCGGGACAGGCGAGACCTACGAGCAGTACTTC. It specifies CASSIGTGETYEQYF.

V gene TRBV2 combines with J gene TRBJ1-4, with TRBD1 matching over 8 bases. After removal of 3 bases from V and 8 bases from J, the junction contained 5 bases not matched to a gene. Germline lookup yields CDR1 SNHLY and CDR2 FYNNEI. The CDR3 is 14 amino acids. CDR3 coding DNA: TGTGCCAGCAGTGAGACAGGGGTAGGGGAAAAACTGTTTTTT. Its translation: CASSETGVGEKLFF.

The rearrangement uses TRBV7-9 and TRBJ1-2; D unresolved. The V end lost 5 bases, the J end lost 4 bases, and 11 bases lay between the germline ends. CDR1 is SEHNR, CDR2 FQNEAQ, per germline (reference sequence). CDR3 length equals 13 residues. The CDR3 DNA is TGTGCCAGCAGCCAACCCCCAGTCTATGGCTACACCTTC. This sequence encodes CASSQPPVYGYTF.

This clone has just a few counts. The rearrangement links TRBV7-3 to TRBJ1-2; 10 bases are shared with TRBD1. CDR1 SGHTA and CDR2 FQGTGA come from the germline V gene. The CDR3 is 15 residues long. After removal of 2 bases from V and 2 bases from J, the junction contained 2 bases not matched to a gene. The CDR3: CASSLSGQGNYGYTF. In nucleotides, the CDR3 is TGTGCCAGCAGCTTATCGGGACAGGGGAACTATGGCTACACCTTC.

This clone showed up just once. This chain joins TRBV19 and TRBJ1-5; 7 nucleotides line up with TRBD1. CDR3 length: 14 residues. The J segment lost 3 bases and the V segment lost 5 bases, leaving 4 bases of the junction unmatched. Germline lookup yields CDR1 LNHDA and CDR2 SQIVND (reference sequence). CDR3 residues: CASSQGVFNQPQHF. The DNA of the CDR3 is TGTGCCAGTAGTCAGGGGGTATTCAATCAGCCCCAGCATTTT.

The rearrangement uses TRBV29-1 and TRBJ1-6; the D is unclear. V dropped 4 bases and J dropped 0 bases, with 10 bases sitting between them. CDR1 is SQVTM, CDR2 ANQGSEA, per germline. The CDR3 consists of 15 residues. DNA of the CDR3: TGCAGCGTTGTCGTCGAGAGCTCCTATAATTCACCCCTCCACTTT. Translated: CSVVVESSYNSPLHF.

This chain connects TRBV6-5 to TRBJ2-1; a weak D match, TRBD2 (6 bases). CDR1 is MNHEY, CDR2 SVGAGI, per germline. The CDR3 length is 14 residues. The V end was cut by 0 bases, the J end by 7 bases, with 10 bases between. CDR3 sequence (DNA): TGTGCCAGCAGTTACTCTACGAGCGGGAATGAGCAGTTCTTC. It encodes CASSYSTSGNEQFF.

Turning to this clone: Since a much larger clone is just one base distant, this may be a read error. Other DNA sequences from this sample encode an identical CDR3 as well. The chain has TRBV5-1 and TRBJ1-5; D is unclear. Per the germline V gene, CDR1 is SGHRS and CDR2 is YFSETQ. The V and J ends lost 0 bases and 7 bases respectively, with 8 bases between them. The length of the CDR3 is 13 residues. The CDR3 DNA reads TGCGCCAGCAGCTTGGAGGGAGGACAGCCCCAGCATTTT. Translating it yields CASSLEGGQPQHF.

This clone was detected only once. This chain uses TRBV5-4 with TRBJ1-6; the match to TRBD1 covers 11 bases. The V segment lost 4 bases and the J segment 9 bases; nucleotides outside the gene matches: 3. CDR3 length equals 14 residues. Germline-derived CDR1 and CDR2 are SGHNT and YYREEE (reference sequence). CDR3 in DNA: TGTGCCAGCAGCCCCGGACAGGGGGCTTCACCCCTCCACTTT. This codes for CASSPGQGASPLHF.

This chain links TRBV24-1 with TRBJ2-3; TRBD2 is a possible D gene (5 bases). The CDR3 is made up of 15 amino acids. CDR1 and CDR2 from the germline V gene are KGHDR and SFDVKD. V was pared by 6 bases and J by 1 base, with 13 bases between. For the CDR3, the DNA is TGTGCCACCAGTAGTCATCTAGCTGGCACAGATACGCAGTATTTT. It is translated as CATSSHLAGTDTQYF.

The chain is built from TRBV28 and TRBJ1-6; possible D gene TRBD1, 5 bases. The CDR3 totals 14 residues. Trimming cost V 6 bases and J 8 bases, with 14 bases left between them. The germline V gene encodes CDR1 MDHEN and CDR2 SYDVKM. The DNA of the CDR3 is TGTGCCAGCAGCCCCCAGGGAGGGTATTCACCCCTCCACTTT. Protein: CASSPQGGYSPLHF.

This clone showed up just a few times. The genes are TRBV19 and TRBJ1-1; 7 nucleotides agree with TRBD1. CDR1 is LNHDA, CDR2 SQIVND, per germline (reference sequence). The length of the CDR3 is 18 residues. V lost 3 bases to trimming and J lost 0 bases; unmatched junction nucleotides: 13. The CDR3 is CASSISIGGWGMNTEAFF. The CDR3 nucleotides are TGTGCCAGTAGTATCTCGATAGGGGGCTGGGGGATGAACACTGAAGCTTTCTTT.

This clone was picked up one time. CDR3 bases: TGTGCCAGCAGCCTACTAGCGGGGTACACCGGGGAGCTGTTTTTT. Translating gives CASSLLAGYTGELFF. The J gene is TRBJ2-2, the V gene TRBV11-2, with TRBD2 matching over 10 bases. The CDR3 totals 15 residues. V lost 5 bases to trimming and J lost 3 bases; unmatched junction nucleotides: 3. Germline-derived CDR1 and CDR2 are SGHAT and FQNNGV.